This entry lists 7 T cell receptor beta chains sequenced from one sample in a study of T cell clonotyping in hematopoietic cell transplantation. Described time point: recipient sample about 28 days before transplant, after cytoreduction. Method: immunoSEQ multiplex PCR; TCRdb's copy keeps in-frame clones and lacks some. The repertoire holds some 9,300 clones, with over 75% as singletons. Sequenced material: peripheral blood mononuclear cells, taken before stem cell transplant. Every receptor here comes from a woman in her forties or fifties with chronic myeloid leukemia. Some clones in this sample may be carry-over from other donors' samples.

The chain couples TRBV5-1 to TRBJ2-1, with 8 positions matching TRBD2. Per the germline V gene, CDR1 is SGHRS and CDR2 is YFSETQ. The CDR3 totals 15 residues. V shed 4 bases, J shed 1 base, and the junction held 4 bases outside the gene matches. CDR3 in amino acids: CASSNSGNSYNEQFF. CDR3 nucleotides: TGCGCCAGCAGCAATAGCGGGAATTCCTACAATGAGCAGTTCTTC.

The rearrangement uses TRBV4-3 and TRBJ2-7; no firm D call. CDR3 length: 15 amino acids. Trimming stripped 0 bases from V and 2 bases from J, with 11 bases between. Per germline, CDR1 LGHNA and CDR2 YSLEER. The CDR3 reads CASSQDPVGPYEQYF. CDR3 DNA: TGCGCCAGCAGCCAAGATCCTGTCGGACCCTACGAGCAGTACTTC.

The chain recombines TRBV28 with TRBJ1-5; perhaps TRBD1 as D (6 bases). Trimming removed 5 bases from V and 4 bases from J, with 12 bases in between. The CDR3 length is 14 residues. The V gene's germline CDR1 is MDHEN and CDR2 SYDVKM. The CDR3 sequence is CASSVVTGNQPQHF. The CDR3 DNA follows: TGTGCCAGCAGTGTCGTAACAGGGAATCAGCCCCAGCATTTT. Together with reference TRBV28 and TRBJ1-5, the CDR3 gives the full variable domain: DVKVTQSSRYLVKRTGEKVFLECVQDMDHENMFWYRQDPGLGLRLIYFSYDVKMKEKGDIPEGYSVSREKKERFSLILESASTNQTSMYLCASSVVTGNQPQHFGDGTRLSIL.

The chain couples TRBV7-2 to TRBJ2-5; 7 bases are shared with TRBD1. In germline, CDR1 is SGHTA, CDR2 FQGNSA. This CDR3 spans 16 amino acids. Trimming removed 1 base from V and 7 bases from J; junction bases left unmatched: 12. CDR3 nucleotides: TGTGCCAGCAGCTTAGGATTTAGGGACAGTTCTTGGACCCAGTACTTC. Translated, it gives CASSLGFRDSSWTQYF.

The chain uses TRBV30 and TRBJ2-7; D is ambiguous. The CDR3 runs 12 residues. Trimming cost V 3 bases and J 4 bases, with 10 bases left between them. CDR1 and CDR2 from the germline V gene are GTSNPN and SVGIG (reference sequence). DNA of the CDR3: TGTGCCTGGAGCCACACTATGTACGAGCAGTACTTC. Translated, it gives CAWSHTMYEQYF.

The rearrangement joins TRBV28 to TRBJ1-3, with TRBD1 identical over 7 bases. The CDR3 runs 19 residues. Germline CDR1 and CDR2: MDHEN and SYDVKM. J gave up 2 bases and V 1 base, and 14 bases lay outside the gene matches. Here the CDR3 DNA reads TGTGCCAGCAGTTTATTTAATCTTGGCTCCGGGACAGCTGGAAACACCATATATTTT. Residues: CASSLFNLGSGTAGNTIYF.

This sequence joins TRBV28 and TRBJ1-1; no clear D gene. This CDR3 is 13 amino acids long. V was cut by 4 bases and J by 6 bases, with 12 bases left in between. Looked up from germline, CDR1 is MDHEN and CDR2 is SYDVKM. The CDR3 loop is CASSSTNYPEAFF. CDR3 nucleotide sequence: TGTGCCAGCAGTTCTACCAATTATCCTGAAGCTTTCTTT.